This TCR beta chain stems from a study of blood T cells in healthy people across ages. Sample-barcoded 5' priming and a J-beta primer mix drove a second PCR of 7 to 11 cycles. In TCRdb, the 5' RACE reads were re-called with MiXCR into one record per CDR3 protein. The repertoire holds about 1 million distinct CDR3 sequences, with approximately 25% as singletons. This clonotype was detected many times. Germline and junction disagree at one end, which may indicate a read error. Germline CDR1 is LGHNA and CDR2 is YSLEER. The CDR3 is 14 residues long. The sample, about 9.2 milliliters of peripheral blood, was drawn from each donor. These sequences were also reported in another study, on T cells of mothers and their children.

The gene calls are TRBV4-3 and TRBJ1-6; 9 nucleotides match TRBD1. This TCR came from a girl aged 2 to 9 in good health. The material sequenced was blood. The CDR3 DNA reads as TGTGCCAGCAGCCAGGGACAGGGAGGATCGCCCCTCCACTTT. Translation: CASSQGQGGSPLHF.